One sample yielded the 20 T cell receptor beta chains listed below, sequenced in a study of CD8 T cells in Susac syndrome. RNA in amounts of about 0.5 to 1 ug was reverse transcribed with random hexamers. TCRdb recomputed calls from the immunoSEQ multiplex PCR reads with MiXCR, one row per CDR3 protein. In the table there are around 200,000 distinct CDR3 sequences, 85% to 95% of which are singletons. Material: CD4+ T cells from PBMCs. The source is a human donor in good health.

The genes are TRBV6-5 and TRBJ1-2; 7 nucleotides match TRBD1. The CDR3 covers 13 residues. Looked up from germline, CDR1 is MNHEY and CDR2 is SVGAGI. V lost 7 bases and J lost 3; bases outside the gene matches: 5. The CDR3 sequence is CASKTGLYYGYTF. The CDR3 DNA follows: TGTGCCAGCAAGACAGGGCTATACTATGGCTACACCTTC.

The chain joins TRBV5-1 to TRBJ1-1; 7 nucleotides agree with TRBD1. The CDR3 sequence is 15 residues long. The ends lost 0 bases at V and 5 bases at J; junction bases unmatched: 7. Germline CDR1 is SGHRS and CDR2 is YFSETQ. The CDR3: CASSLEGRGYTEAFF. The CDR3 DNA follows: TGCGCCAGCAGCTTGGAAGGCAGGGGGTATACTGAAGCTTTCTTT.

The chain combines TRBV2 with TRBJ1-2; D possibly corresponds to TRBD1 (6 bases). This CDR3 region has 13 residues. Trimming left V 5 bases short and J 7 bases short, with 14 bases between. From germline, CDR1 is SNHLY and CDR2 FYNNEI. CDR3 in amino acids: CASSPASGVGYTF. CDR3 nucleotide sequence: TGTGCCAGCAGTCCAGCCTCAGGGGTTGGCTACACCTTC.

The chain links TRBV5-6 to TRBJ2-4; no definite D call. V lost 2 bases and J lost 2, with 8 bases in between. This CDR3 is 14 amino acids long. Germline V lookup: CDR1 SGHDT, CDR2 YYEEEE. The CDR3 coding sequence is TGTGCCAGCAGCTTCGGCAATACCAAAAACATTCAGTACTTC. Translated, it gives CASSFGNTKNIQYF.

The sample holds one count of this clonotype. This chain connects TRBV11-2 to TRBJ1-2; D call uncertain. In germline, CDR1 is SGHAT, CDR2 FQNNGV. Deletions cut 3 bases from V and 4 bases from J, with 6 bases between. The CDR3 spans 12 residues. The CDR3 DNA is TGTGCCAGCAGCTTTGCGTTCTATGGCTACACCTTC. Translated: CASSFAFYGYTF.

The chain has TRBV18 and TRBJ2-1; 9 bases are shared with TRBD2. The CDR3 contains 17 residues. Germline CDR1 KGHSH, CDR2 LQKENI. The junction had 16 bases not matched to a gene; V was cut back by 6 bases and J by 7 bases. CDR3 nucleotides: TGTGCCAGCTCGTACGTAGCGGGGGCGTACCAGGGGAATGAGCAGTTCTTC. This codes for CASSYVAGAYQGNEQFF.

The CDR3 sequence: CSGGAQETQYF. CDR3 DNA: TGCAGTGGGGGAGCCCAAGAGACCCAGTACTTC. This rearrangement joins TRBV20-1 to TRBJ2-5, with a possible D match to TRBD2 (5 bases). V was clipped by 7 bases and J by 1 base, with 7 bases between them. In germline, CDR1 is DFQATT, CDR2 SNEGSKA (reference sequence). CDR3 length: 11 residues.

DNA of the CDR3: TGCAGTGCTCAACGGCCTAGCGGGAGTTCCGAGCAGTACGTC. This translates into CSAQRPSGSSEQYV. V usage is TRBV20-1 and J usage is TRBJ2-7, with TRBD2 matching 10 bases. The CDR3 is 14 amino acids. The ends lost 5 bases at V and 6 bases at J; junction bases unmatched: 10. CDR1 and CDR2 from the germline V gene are DFQATT and SNEGSKA (reference sequence).

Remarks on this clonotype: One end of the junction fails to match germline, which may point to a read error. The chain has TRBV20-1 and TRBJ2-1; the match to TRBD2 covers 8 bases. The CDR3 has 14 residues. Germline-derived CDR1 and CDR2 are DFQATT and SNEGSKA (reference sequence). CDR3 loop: CSTSGASSYNEQFF. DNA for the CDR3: TGCAGTACTAGCGGAGCAAGCTCCTACAATGAGCAGTTCTTC.

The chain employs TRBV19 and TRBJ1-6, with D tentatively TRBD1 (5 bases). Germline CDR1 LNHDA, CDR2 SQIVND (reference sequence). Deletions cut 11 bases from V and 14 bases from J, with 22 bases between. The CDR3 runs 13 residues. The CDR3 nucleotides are TGTGCCTCCTCTTTGGCCCTTGGGGCGGCCCTCCACTTT. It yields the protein CASSLALGAALHF. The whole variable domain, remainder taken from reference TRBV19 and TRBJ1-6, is DGGITQSPKYLFRKEGQNVTLSCEQNLNHDAMYWYRQDPGQGLRLIYYSQIVNDFQKGDIAEGYSVSREKKESFPLTVTSAQKNPTAFYLCASSLALGAALHFGNGTRLTVT.

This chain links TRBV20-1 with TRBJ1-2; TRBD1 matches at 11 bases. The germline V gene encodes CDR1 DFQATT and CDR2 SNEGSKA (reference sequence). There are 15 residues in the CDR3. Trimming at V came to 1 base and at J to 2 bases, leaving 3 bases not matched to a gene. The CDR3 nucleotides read TGCAGTGCTAGAGCCGGACAGGGGGCCAACTATGGCTACACCTTC. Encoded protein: CSARAGQGANYGYTF.

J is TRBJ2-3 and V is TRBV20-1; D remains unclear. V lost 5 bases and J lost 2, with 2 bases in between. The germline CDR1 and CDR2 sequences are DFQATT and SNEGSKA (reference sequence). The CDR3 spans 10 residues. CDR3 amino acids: CSAYTDTQYF. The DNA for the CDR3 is TGCAGTGCTTACACAGATACGCAGTATTTT.

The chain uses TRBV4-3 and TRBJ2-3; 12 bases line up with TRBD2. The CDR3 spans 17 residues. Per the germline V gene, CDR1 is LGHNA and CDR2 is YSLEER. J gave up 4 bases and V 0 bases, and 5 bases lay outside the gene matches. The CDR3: CASSQEVTSGGADTQYF. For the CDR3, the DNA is TGCGCCAGCAGCCAAGAAGTGACTAGCGGGGGTGCAGATACGCAGTATTTT.

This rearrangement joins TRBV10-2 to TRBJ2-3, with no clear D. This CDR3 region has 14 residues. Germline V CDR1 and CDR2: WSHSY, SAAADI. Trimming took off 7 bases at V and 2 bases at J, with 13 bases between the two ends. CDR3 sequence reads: CASTGVGLTDTQYF. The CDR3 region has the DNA TGCGCCAGCACTGGGGTGGGCCTCACAGATACGCAGTATTTT.

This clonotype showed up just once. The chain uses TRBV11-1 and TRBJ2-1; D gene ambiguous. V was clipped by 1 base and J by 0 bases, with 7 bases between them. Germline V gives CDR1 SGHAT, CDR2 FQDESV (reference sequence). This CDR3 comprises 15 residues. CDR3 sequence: CASSLVQRSYNEQFF. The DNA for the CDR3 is TGTGCCAGCAGCTTAGTGCAGCGCTCCTACAATGAGCAGTTCTTC.

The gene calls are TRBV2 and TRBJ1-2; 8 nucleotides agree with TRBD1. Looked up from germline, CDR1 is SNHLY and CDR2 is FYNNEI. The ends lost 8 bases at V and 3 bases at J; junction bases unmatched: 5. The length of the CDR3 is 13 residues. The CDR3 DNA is TGTGCCAGCGCGACAGGGGCGGACTATGGCTACACCTTC. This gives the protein CASATGADYGYTF.

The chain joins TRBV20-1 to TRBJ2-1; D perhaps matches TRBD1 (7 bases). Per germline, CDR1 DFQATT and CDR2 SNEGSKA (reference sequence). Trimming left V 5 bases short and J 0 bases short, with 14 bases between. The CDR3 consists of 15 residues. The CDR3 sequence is CSAPAGGSSYNEQFF. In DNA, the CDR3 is TGCAGTGCTCCAGCAGGGGGGAGCTCCTACAATGAGCAGTTCTTC.

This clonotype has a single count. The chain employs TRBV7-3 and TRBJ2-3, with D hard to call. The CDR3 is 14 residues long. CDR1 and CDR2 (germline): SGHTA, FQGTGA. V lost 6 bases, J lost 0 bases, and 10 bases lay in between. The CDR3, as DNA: TGTGCCAGCAGTCCTACACATAGCACAGATACGCAGTATTTT. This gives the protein CASSPTHSTDTQYF.

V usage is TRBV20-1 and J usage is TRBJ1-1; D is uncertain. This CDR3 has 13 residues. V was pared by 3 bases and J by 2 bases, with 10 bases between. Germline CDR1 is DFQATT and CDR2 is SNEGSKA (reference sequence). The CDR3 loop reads CSASAQLNTEAFF. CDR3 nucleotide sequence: TGCAGTGCTAGTGCACAGCTAAACACTGAAGCTTTCTTT.

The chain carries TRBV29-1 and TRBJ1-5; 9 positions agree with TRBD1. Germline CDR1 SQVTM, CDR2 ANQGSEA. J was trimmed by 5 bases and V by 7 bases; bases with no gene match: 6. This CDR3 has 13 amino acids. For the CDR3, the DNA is TGCAGCGCAACGACAGGGGGACATCAGCCCCAGCATTTT. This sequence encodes CSATTGGHQPQHF.